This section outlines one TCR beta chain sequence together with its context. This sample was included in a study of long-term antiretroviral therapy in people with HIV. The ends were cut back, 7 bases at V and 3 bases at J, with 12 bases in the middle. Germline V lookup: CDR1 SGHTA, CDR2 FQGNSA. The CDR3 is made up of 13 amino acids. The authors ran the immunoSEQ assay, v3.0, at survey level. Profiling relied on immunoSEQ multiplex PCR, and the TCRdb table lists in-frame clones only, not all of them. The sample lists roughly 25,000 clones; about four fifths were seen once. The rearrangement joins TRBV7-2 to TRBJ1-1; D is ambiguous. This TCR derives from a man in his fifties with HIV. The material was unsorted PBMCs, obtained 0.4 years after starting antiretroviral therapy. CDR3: CASKIRRDTEAFF. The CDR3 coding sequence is TGTGCCAGCAAGATTCGGAGGGACACTGAAGCTTTCTTT. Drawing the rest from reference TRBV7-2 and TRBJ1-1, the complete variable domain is GAGVSQSPSNKVTEKGKDVELRCDPISGHTALYWYRQSLGQGLEFLIYFQGNSAPDKSGLPSDRFSAERTGGSVSTLTIQRTQQEDSAVYLCASKIRRDTEAFFGQGTRLTVV.